The clone carrying this T cell receptor beta chain was observed many times. Its antigen is not identified. Arm-PCR of CDR3 regions with iRepertoire HTBI primers generated TCR beta libraries. TCRdb used MiXCR to reprocess the multiplex PCR reads, holding one entry per CDR3 protein. This sample carries 400,000 to 550,000 distinct CDR3 sequences, 16% of them seen once, and the ten largest clones take about 10%. Time point described: newly diagnosed GD, antithyroid drugs for less than 3 months. Extracted RNA from PBMCs served as the source of the TCR library. The entry originates in a study of regulatory T cells in long-lasting Graves disease. Study overall: Antithyroid drugs had been taken under 3 months by newly diagnosed Graves' patients. Regarding the study as a whole: Persistent Graves' patients showed less TCR diversity than newly diagnosed patients showed. Repertoires from persistent disease leaned toward TRBV28, TRBJ1-2 and TRBJ2-5.

Germline V gene sequence: CDR1 MNHEY, CDR2 SVGAGI. The CDR3 sequence is 16 residues long. J was trimmed by 3 bases and V by 2 bases; bases with no gene match: 3. These data also featured in a second study, about T cells in Graves' hyperthyroidism and ophthalmopathy. In that study: A patient was excluded if there was uncontrolled infection, other autoimmune disease, pregnancy or lactation.

The receptor was derived from a woman aged 25 to 45 with Graves disease. This specimen was peripheral blood mononuclear cells (PBMCs), taken at new diagnosis, from a patient treated with antithyroid drugs. The chain combines TRBV6-5 with TRBJ2-2, with 10 bases identical to TRBD2. The CDR3 is CASSYSSGRYTGELFF. In DNA, the CDR3 is TGTGCCAGCAGTTACAGTAGCGGGAGGTACACCGGGGAGCTGTTTTTT.